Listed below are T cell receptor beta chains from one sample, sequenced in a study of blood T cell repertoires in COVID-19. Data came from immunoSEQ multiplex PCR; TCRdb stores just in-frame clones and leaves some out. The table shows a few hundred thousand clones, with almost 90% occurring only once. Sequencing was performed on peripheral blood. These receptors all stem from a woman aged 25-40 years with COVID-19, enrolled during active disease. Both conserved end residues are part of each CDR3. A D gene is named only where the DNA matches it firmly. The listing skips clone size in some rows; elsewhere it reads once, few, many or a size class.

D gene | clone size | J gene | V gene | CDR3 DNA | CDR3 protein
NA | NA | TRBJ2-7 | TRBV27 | TGTGCCAGCAGGAGGACTATCTCCTACGAGCAGTACTTC | CASRRTISYEQYF
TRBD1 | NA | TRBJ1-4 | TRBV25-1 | TGTGCCAGCAGCAATCCAGGACAGGCTGCAACTAATGAAAAACTGTTTTTT | CASSNPGQAATNEKLFF
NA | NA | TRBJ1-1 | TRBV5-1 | TGCGCCAGCAGCCTACTCGGGGGGGACACTGAAGCTTTCTTT | CASSLLGGDTEAFF
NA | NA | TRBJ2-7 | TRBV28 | TGTGCCAGCAGTTTTGATCAGGGGGGCTACTACGAGCAGTACTTC | CASSFDQGGYYEQYF
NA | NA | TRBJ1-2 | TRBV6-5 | TGTGCCAGCACCCTACTTACTCACGGCTATGGCTACACCTTC | CASTLLTHGYGYTF
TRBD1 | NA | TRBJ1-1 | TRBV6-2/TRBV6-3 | TGTGCCAGCAGTTACCCTGGACAGGCTGAAGCTTTCTTT | CASSYPGQAEAFF
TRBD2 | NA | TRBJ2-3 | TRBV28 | TGTGCCAGCAGTTTCTTTCCAAGCGGGGCATTCACAGATACGCAGTATTTT | CASSFFPSGAFTDTQYF
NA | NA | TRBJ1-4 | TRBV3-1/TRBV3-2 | TGTGCCAGCAGCCAAGTAGAAGAAAAACTGTTTTTT | CASSQVEEKLFF
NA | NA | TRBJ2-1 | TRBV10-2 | TGCGCCAGCGTCCTGGCGGGGAACAATGAGCAGTTCTTC | CASVLAGNNEQFF
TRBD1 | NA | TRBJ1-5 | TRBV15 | TGTGCCACCAGCAGAGGATGGCAGGGGGTGGACCAGCCCCAGCATTTT | CATSRGWQGVDQPQHF
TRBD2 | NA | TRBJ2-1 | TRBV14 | TGTGCCAGCAGCCAAGCTTTGGGGACTAGCGGGAGGATTGAGCAGTTCTTC | CASSQALGTSGRIEQFF
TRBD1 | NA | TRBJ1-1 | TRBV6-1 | TGTGCCAGCAGTGAGGGACAGGGGATTGGCACTGAAGCTTTCTTT | CASSEGQGIGTEAFF
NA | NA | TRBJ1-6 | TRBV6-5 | TGTGCCAGCAGTTACTCAGGGGGCTATAATTCACCCCTCCACTTT | CASSYSGGYNSPLHF
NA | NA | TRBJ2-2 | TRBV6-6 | TGTGCCAGCAGTCCTACGGGACTGCGGAACACCGGGGAGCTGTTTTTT | CASSPTGLRNTGELFF
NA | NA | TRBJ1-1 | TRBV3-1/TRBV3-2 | TGTGCCAGCAGCCCCCCCTTTGGACGGGGTTCCATGAACACTGAAGCTTTCTTT | CASSPPFGRGSMNTEAFF
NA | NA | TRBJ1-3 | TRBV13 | TGTGCCAGCAGCACACTCGACACCTCTGGAAACACCATATATTTT | CASSTLDTSGNTIYF
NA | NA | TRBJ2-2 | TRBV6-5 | TGTGCCAGCAGTTACAAGGGGACCGGGGAGCTGTTTTTT | CASSYKGTGELFF
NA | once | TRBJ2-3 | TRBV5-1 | TGCGCCAGCAGCTTGGACCGGACAGATACGCAGTATTTT | CASSLDRTDTQYF
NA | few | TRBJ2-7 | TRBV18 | TGTGCCAGCTCACCCTCTATTGGAGCTGAAGGGAGATTCTTGTACGAGCAGTACTTC | CASSPSIGAEGRFLYEQYF
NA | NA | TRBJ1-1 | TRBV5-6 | TGTGCCAGCACCCCCGGGACATTAACTGAAGCTTTCTTT | CASTPGTLTEAFF
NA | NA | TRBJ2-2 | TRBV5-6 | TGTGCCAGCAGCTTAGGACAATCCGAGCTGTTTTTT | CASSLGQSELFF